The clone carrying this TCR beta chain has just a few counts. The antigen is undetermined. Healthy bone marrow donors supplied every sample. This entry is derived from a study of cytomegalovirus exposure and HLA in healthy donors. Broader study findings: In vitro work confirmed that a few CMV-associated chains recognize CMV antigens. Later analysis placed DRB1 highest and HLA-C lowest in TCR association rates, which differed by HLA locus. As a later analysis revealed, most CMV-associated TCR beta chains appeared HLA-restricted.

The CDR3 is 16 amino acids. The V and J ends lost 5 bases and 5 bases, in that order; junction bases with no gene match: 9. The germline gives CDR1 SGHDN, CDR2 FVKESK. Researchers ran the PCR with 60 Vbeta and 13 Jbeta primers. The repertoire was sequenced with immunoSEQ multiplex PCR; TCRdb's copy has only in-frame clones and lacks some. This table has 110,000 to 150,000 clones, about 10% appearing once. The specimen sequenced was PBMCs. The chain has TRBV14 and TRBJ2-3, with 11 bases that match TRBD2. The TCR originated in a man aged 50-59 years in good health and CMV-seronegative. For the CDR3, the DNA is TGTGCCAGCAGCAAATTGACTAGCGGGGTAGGAGATACGCAGTATTTT. Protein: CASSKLTSGVGDTQYF.